The 3 T cell receptor beta chains reported below all come from one sample, sequenced in a study of blood T cell repertoires in COVID-19. Measured with immunoSEQ multiplex PCR; TCRdb has only the in-frame clones, and not every one. This table has approximately 52,000 clones, approximately 90% appearing once. What was sequenced was peripheral blood. These receptor sequences come from a man between 65 and 85 years old with acute or convalescent COVID-19.

The chain is built from TRBV19 and TRBJ1-6; D remains ambiguous. Trimming pared 1 base from V and 9 bases from J, leaving 22 bases between. The V gene's germline CDR1 is LNHDA and CDR2 SQIVND (reference sequence). The CDR3 covers 18 residues. The chain's CDR3 is CASSIGRPGTQRFSPLHF. The DNA of the CDR3 is TGTGCCAGTAGTATAGGCCGACCGGGAACACAGAGGTTTTCACCCCTCCACTTT.

The chain carries TRBV6-5 and TRBJ1-6, with no clear D. Germline assignment: CDR1 MNHEY and CDR2 SVGAGI. This CDR3 is built from 14 residues. Trimming left V 0 bases short and J 11 bases short, with 11 bases between. The CDR3 DNA is TGTGCCAGCAGTTACTCCCCGGGGAGTCCACCCCTCCACTTT. As protein: CASSYSPGSPPLHF.

The CDR3 here is CASSLTREGYGYTF. The DNA for the CDR3 is TGTGCCAGCAGCTTAACCCGGGAGGGGTATGGCTACACCTTC. The V and J genes are TRBV7-3 and TRBJ1-2; D might be TRBD1 (5 bases). The germline V gene encodes CDR1 SGHTA and CDR2 FQGTGA. The CDR3 is 14 amino acids. The V end lost 0 bases, the J end lost 5 bases, and 10 bases lay between the germline ends.